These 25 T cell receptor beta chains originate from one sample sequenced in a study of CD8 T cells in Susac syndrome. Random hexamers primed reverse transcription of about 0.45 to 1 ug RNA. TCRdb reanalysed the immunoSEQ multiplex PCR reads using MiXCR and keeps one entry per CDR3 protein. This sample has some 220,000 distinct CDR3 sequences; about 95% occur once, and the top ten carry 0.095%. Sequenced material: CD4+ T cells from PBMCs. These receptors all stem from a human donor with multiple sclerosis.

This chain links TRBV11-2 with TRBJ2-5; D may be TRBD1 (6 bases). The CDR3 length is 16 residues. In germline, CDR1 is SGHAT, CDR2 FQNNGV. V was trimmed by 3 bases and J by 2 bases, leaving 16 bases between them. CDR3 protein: CASSFTVRGRQETQYF. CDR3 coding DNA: TGTGCCAGCAGCTTTACGGTCAGGGGCCGACAAGAGACCCAGTACTTC. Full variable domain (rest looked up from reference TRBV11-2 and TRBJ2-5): EAGVAQSPRYKIIEKRQSVAFWCNPISGHATLYWYQQILGQGPKLLIQFQNNGVVDDSQLPKDRFSAERLKGVDSTLKIQPAKLEDSAVYLCASSFTVRGRQETQYFGPGTRLLVL.

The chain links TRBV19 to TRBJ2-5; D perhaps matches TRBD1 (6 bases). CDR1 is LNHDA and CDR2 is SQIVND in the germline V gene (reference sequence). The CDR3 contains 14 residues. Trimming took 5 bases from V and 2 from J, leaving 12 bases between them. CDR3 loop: CASSHGTRQETQYF. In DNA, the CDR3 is TGTGCCAGTAGTCACGGGACACGTCAAGAGACCCAGTACTTC.

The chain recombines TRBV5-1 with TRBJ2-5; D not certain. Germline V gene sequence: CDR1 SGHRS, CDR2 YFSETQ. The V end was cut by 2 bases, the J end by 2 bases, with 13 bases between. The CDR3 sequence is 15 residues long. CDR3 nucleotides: TGCGCCAGCAGCTTCCACATAGGAGAACAAGAGACCCAGTACTTC. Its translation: CASSFHIGEQETQYF.

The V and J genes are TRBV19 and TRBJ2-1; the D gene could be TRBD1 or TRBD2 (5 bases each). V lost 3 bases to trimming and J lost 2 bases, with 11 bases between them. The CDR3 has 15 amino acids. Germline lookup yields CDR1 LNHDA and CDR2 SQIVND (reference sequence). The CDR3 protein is CASSIIGATYNEQFF. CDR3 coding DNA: TGTGCCAGTAGTATCATCGGGGCGACCTACAATGAGCAGTTCTTC. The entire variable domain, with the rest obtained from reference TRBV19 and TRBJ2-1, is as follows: DGGITQSPKYLFRKEGQNVTLSCEQNLNHDAMYWYRQDPGQGLRLIYYSQIVNDFQKGDIAEGYSVSREKKESFPLTVTSAQKNPTAFYLCASSIIGATYNEQFFGPGTRLTVL.

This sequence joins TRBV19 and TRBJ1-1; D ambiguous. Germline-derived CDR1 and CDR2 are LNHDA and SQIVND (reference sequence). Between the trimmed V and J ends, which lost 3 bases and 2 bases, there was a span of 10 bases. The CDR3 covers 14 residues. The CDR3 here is CASSMMILNTEAFF. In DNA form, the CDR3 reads TGTGCCAGTAGTATGATGATCTTAAACACTGAAGCTTTCTTT.

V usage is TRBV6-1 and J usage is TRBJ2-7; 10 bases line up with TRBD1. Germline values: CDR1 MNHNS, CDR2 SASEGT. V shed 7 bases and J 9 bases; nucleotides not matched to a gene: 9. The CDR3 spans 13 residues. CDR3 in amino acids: CASMGQGTAGQYF. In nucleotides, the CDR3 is TGTGCCAGCATGGGACAGGGGACAGCGGGGCAGTACTTC.

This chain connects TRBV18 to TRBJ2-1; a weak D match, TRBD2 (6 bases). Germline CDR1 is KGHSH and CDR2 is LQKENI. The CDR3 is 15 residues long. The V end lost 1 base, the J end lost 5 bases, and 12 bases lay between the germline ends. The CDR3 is CASSPLLAYNNEQFF. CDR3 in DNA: TGTGCCAGCTCACCACTGCTAGCGTATAACAATGAGCAGTTCTTC.

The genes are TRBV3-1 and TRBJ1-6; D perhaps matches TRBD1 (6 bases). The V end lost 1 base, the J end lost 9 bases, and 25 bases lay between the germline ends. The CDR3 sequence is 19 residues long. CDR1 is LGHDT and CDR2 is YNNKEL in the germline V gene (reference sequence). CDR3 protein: CASSQGSLPGTRLVSPLHF. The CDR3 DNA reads TGTGCCAGCAGCCAAGGGTCGCTTCCGGGGACACGTCTGGTTTCACCCCTCCACTTT.

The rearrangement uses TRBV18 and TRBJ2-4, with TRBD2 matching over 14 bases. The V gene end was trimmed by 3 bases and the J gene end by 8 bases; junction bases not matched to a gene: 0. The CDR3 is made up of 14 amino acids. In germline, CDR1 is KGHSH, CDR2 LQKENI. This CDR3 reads CASSPGLAGDIQYF. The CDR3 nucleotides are TGTGCCAGCTCACCGGGACTAGCGGGGGACATTCAGTACTTC.

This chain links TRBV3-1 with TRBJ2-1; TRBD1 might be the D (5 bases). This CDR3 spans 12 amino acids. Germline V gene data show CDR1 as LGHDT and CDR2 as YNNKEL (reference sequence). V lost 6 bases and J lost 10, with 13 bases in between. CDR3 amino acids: CASRSTGDEQFF. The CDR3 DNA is TGTGCCAGCAGGTCTACAGGCGACGAGCAGTTCTTC.

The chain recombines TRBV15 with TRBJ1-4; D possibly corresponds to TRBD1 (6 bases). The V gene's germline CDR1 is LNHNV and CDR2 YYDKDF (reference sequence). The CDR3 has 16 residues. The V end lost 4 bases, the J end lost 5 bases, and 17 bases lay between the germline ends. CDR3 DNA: TGTGCCACCAGCAACCCTGACAGGCGCGCGAATGAAAAACTGTTTTTT. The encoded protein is CATSNPDRRANEKLFF.

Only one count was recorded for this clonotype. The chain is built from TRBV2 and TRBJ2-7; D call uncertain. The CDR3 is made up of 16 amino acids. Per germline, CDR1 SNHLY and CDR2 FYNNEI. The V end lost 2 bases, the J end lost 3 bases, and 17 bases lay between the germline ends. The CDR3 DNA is TGTGCCAGCAGTGAACAAAGGGCAGCCTGGAGCTACGAGCAGTACTTC. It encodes CASSEQRAAWSYEQYF.

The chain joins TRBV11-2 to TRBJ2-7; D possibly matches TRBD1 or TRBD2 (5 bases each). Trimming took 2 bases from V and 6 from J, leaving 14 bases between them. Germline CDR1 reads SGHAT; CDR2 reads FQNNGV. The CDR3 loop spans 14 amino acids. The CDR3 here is CASSLTAPGSEQYF. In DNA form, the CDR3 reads TGTGCCAGCAGCTTAACAGCGCCAGGGAGCGAGCAGTACTTC.

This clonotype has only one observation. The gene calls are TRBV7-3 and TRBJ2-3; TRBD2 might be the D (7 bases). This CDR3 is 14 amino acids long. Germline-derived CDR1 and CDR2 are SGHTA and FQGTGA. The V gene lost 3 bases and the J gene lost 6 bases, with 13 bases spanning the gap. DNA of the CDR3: TGTGCCAGCAGCTTTGGGGGGGCTTGGGATACGCAGTATTTT. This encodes CASSFGGAWDTQYF.

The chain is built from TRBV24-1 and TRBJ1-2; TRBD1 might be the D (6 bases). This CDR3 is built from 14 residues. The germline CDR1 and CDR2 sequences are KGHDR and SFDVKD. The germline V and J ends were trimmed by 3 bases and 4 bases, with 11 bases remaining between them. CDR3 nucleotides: TGTGCCACCAGTGATGTTACAGGGTTCTATGGCTACACCTTC. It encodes CATSDVTGFYGYTF.

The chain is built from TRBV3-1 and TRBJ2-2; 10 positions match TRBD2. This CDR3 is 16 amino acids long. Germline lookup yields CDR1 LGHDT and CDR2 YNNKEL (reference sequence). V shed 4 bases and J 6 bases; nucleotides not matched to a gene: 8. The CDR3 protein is CASSRVAGLAPGELFF. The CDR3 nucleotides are TGTGCCAGCAGCCGCGTAGCGGGACTAGCGCCCGGGGAGCTGTTTTTT.

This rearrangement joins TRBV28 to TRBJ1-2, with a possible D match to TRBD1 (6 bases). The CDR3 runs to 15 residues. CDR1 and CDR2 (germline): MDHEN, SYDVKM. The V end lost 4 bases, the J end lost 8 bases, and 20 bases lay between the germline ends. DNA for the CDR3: TGTGCCAGCAGTTCGCCAGTAACAGGGCAGGAAGGCTACACCTTC. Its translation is CASSSPVTGQEGYTF.

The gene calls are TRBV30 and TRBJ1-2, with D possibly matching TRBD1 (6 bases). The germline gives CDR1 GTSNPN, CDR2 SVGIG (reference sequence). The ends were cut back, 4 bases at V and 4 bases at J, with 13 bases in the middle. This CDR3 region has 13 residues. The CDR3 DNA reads TGTGCCTGGATGTTGGGACACACCTATGGCTACACCTTC. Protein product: CAWMLGHTYGYTF.

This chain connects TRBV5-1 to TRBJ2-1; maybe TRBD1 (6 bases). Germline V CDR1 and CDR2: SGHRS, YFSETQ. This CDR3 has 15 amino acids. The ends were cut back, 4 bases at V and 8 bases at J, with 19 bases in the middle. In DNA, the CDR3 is TGCGCCAGCAGCCCGACAGGAAGAAACCCCGATGAGCAGTTCTTC. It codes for CASSPTGRNPDEQFF.

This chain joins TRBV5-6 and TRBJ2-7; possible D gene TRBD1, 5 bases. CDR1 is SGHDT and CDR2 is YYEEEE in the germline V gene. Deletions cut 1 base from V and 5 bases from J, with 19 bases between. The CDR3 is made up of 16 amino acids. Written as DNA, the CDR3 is TGTGCCAGCAGCTTGTCTGGGCAGGGTATAAGACACGAGCAGTACTTC. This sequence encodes CASSLSGQGIRHEQYF.

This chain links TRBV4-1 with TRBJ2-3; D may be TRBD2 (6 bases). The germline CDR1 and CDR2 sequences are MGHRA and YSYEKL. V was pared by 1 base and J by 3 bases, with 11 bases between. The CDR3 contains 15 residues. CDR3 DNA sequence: TGCGCCAGCAGCCAAGGGTGGAGGGATACAGATACGCAGTATTTT. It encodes CASSQGWRDTDTQYF.

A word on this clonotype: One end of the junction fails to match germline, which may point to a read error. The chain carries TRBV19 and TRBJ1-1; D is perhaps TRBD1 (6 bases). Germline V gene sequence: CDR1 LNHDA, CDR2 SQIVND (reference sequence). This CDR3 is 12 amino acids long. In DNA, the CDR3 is TGTGCCAGTGGTATCATGGACAGTGAAGCTTTCTTT. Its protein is CASGIMDSEAFF. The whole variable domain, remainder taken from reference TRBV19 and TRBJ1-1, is DGGITQSPKYLFRKEGQNVTLSCEQNLNHDAMYWYRQDPGQGLRLIYYSQIVNDFQKGDIAEGYSVSREKKESFPLTVTSAQKNPTAFYLCASGIMDSEAFFGQGTRLTVV.

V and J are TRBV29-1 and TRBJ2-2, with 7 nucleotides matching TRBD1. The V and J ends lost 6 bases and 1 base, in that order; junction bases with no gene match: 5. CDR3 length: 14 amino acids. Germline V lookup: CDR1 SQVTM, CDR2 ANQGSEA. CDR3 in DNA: TGCAGCGTGAAGGGGGCTCAGAACACCGGGGAGCTGTTTTTT. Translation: CSVKGAQNTGELFF.

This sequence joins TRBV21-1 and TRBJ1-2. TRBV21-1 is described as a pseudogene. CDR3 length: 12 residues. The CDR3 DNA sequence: TGTGCCAGCATCACAGTTAACTATGGCTACACCTTC. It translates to CASITVNYGYTF.

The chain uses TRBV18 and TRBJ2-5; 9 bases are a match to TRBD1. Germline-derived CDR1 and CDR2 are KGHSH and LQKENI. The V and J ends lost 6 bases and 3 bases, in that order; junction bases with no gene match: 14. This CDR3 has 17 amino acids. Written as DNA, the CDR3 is TGTGCCAGCTCCCCCATCCACAGGGGGCCAAACGAAGAGACCCAGTACTTC. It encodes CASSPIHRGPNEETQYF.